A single sample is the source of the 18 T cell receptor beta chains below, sequenced in a study of shared clonotypes between healthy human individuals. This table comes from immunoSEQ multiplex PCR, and its TCRdb copy is limited to in-frame clones, with some not included. This sample has some 2 million clones; 90% to 95% occur once, and the top ten carry 0.1% to 0.15%. The source material was naive CD4+ T cells sorted from blood. Subset indicated: CD45RA+ positively selected. These receptors originate from a man in his late teens or twenties in good health.

This clone was seen a few times. V is TRBV28 and J is TRBJ1-5, with D possibly being TRBD1 (5 bases). V dropped 0 bases and J dropped 1 base, with 13 bases sitting between them. Per the germline V gene, CDR1 is MDHEN and CDR2 is SYDVKM. This CDR3 is built from 17 residues. The CDR3 protein is CASSLWRGTVSNQPQHF. The CDR3 coding sequence is TGTGCCAGCAGTTTATGGAGAGGGACGGTCAGCAATCAGCCCCAGCATTTT. The complete variable domain, with remaining parts taken from reference TRBV28 and TRBJ1-5, reads DVKVTQSSRYLVKRTGEKVFLECVQDMDHENMFWYRQDPGLGLRLIYFSYDVKMKEKGDIPEGYSVSREKKERFSLILESASTNQTSMYLCASSLWRGTVSNQPQHFGDGTRLSIL.

This clone is a singleton in its sample. The J gene is TRBJ1-2, the V gene TRBV27, with 7 bases matching TRBD1. Looked up from germline, CDR1 is MNHEY and CDR2 is SMNVEV (reference sequence). CDR3 length equals 16 residues. V shed 10 bases, J shed 1 base, and the junction held 15 bases outside the gene matches. CDR3 nucleotide sequence: TGTGCCACCCACAACTATATGGACAGGCTTAACTATGGCTACACCTTC. Protein sequence: CATHNYMDRLNYGYTF.

As concerns this clone: Other DNA sequences in this specimen translate into the identical CDR3. This sequence joins TRBV7-6 and TRBJ2-7; 12 positions match TRBD1. Germline V gene lookup returns CDR1 SGHVS and CDR2 FNYEAQ. V lost 4 bases, J lost 2 bases, and 3 bases stayed unmatched. The CDR3 has 15 residues. The CDR3 sequence is CASSSGTGGPYEQYF. The CDR3 nucleotides are TGTGCCAGCAGCTCGGGGACAGGGGGCCCCTACGAGCAGTACTTC.

V usage is TRBV6-5 and J usage is TRBJ1-2; D is uncertain. Germline CDR1 MNHEY, CDR2 SVGAGI. The CDR3 is 13 residues long. V dropped 6 bases and J dropped 6 bases, with 14 bases sitting between them. CDR3 in DNA: TGTGCCAGCAGGCAAGGCAACAGAGATGGCTACACCTTC. Protein sequence: CASRQGNRDGYTF.

V usage is TRBV19 and J usage is TRBJ1-6; 9 nucleotides match TRBD1. The V gene end was trimmed by 6 bases and the J gene end by 7 bases; junction bases not matched to a gene: 7. This CDR3 region has 15 residues. The germline V gene has CDR1 LNHDA and CDR2 SQIVND (reference sequence). DNA of the CDR3: TGTGCCAGTAGGACGACCGGGACAGGGAATTCACCCCTCCACTTT. It codes for CASRTTGTGNSPLHF.

V is TRBV5-4 and J is TRBJ2-7; TRBD2 matches at 9 bases. Trimming removed 4 bases from V and 7 bases from J; junction bases left unmatched: 6. The CDR3 consists of 13 residues. Germline-derived CDR1 and CDR2 are SGHNT and YYREEE (reference sequence). The CDR3 nucleotides read TGTGCCAGCAGCAACGCGGGGGGGCATGAGCAGTACTTC. As protein: CASSNAGGHEQYF.

This chain joins TRBV29-1 and TRBJ1-3; TRBD1 matches 8 bases. The V gene end was trimmed by 0 bases and the J gene end by 4 bases; junction bases not matched to a gene: 2. Germline V CDR1 and CDR2: SQVTM, ANQGSEA. This CDR3 is built from 14 residues. The CDR3 sequence is CSVEEGTGGNTIYF. The DNA for the CDR3 is TGCAGCGTTGAAGAAGGGACAGGAGGAAACACCATATATTTT.

The chain links TRBV5-1 to TRBJ1-1, with 7 bases aligning to TRBD1. V shed 4 bases, J shed 1 base, and the junction held 10 bases outside the gene matches. The CDR3 contains 16 residues. Germline-derived CDR1 and CDR2 are SGHRS and YFSETQ. This CDR3 reads CASSGNPTGKNTEAFF. In nucleotides, the CDR3 is TGCGCCAGCAGCGGGAACCCGACAGGGAAGAACACTGAAGCTTTCTTT.

A word on this clone: A junction boundary mismatches the germline segment, possibly from a read error. J is TRBJ2-5 and V is TRBV7-7; D tentatively reads TRBD1 or TRBD2 (5 bases each). The CDR3 extends over 13 amino acids. CDR1 is SSHAT and CDR2 is FNYEAQ in the germline V gene (reference sequence). The CDR3 here is CASSRGGGETQYF. Written as DNA, the CDR3 is TGTGCTAGCAGCCGTGGGGGTGGGGAGACCCAGTACTTC.

The chain combines TRBV6-6 with TRBJ1-2; possible D gene TRBD1, 5 bases. The V and J ends lost 1 base and 7 bases respectively, with 13 bases between them. The CDR3 runs to 14 residues. Germline CDR1 and CDR2: MNHNY and SVGAGI (reference sequence). The CDR3, as DNA: TGTGCCAGCAGTTACTTGGCGACAGAAAGTGGCTACACCTTC. The encoded protein is CASSYLATESGYTF.

The chain carries TRBV18 and TRBJ1-1, with TRBD1 identical over 8 bases. CDR3 length equals 16 residues. From germline, CDR1 is KGHSH and CDR2 LQKENI. Losses at the gene ends were 6 bases for V and 5 bases for J; bases not matched to a gene: 14. CDR3 bases: TGTGCCAGCTCGCCCAGTTCGGACAGGGCGGGGACTGAAGCTTTCTTT. This sequence encodes CASSPSSDRAGTEAFF. The full variable domain, completed using reference TRBV18 and TRBJ1-1, is NAGVMQNPRHLVRRRGQEARLRCSPMKGHSHVYWYRQLPEEGLKFMVYLQKENIIDESGMPKERFSAEFPKEGPSILRIQQVVRGDSAAYFCASSPSSDRAGTEAFFGQGTRLTVV.

This chain joins TRBV5-4 and TRBJ2-4; D is perhaps TRBD1 (5 bases). Germline CDR1 is SGHNT and CDR2 is YYREEE (reference sequence). V lost 4 bases to trimming and J lost 6 bases, with 17 bases between them. The CDR3 length is 15 residues. CDR3 sequence (DNA): TGTGCCAGCAGCCCGATGGGCGAAGGGGTAAACATTCAGTACTTC. This sequence encodes CASSPMGEGVNIQYF.

This clone showed up just once. V is TRBV6-1 and J is TRBJ1-1; weak D call: TRBD1 (5 bases). The CDR3 contains 14 residues. V shed 4 bases and J shed 4 bases, with 13 bases lying between them. Germline CDR1 MNHNS, CDR2 SASEGT. The CDR3 protein is CASSVGGVVTEAFF. The CDR3 nucleotides are TGTGCCAGCAGTGTGGGAGGGGTGGTCACTGAAGCTTTCTTT.

This chain uses TRBV5-1 with TRBJ2-7, with TRBD2 identical over 9 bases. This CDR3 has 15 amino acids. The junction had 8 bases not matched to a gene; V was cut back by 3 bases and J by 4 bases. Germline CDR1 SGHRS, CDR2 YFSETQ. Here the CDR3 reads CASSWGGSGGYEQYF. CDR3 in DNA: TGCGCCAGCAGCTGGGGAGGTAGCGGGGGATACGAGCAGTACTTC.

The chain combines TRBV30 with TRBJ2-3; D is ambiguous. Trimming pared 0 bases from V and 4 bases from J, leaving 8 bases between. CDR1 and CDR2 (germline): GTSNPN, SVGIG (reference sequence). The CDR3 runs 13 residues. Here the CDR3 reads CAWSVTVPDTQYF. For the CDR3, the DNA is TGTGCCTGGAGTGTAACGGTTCCAGATACGCAGTATTTT.

This clone was seen once. V is TRBV7-9 and J is TRBJ2-7, with TRBD2 as a possible D gene (5 bases). This CDR3 spans 14 amino acids. Germline values: CDR1 SEHNR, CDR2 FQNEAQ (reference sequence). The V end was cut by 3 bases, the J end by 1 base, with 10 bases between. The DNA for the CDR3 is TGTGCCAGCAGCTTGGCCCCGGGATCCTACGAGCAGTACTTC. Amino acid sequence: CASSLAPGSYEQYF.

The chain uses TRBV29-1 and TRBJ2-2; possible D gene TRBD2, 7 bases. V lost 7 bases and J lost 3, with 15 bases in between. Germline V gives CDR1 SQVTM, CDR2 ANQGSEA. This CDR3 comprises 14 residues. In DNA, the CDR3 is TGCAGCGCCCGTCGGGGGGCAGACACCGGGGAGCTGTTTTTT. It is translated as CSARRGADTGELFF.

The CDR3, as DNA: TGTGCCAGCTCACCCACGGGGGGGGGCTTATACGAGCAGTACTTC. Translating it yields CASSPTGGGLYEQYF. This sequence joins TRBV18 and TRBJ2-7; 8 nucleotides match TRBD2. This CDR3 spans 15 amino acids. Trimming cost V 3 bases and J 4 bases; bases outside gene matches: 8. CDR1 and CDR2 (germline): KGHSH, LQKENI.